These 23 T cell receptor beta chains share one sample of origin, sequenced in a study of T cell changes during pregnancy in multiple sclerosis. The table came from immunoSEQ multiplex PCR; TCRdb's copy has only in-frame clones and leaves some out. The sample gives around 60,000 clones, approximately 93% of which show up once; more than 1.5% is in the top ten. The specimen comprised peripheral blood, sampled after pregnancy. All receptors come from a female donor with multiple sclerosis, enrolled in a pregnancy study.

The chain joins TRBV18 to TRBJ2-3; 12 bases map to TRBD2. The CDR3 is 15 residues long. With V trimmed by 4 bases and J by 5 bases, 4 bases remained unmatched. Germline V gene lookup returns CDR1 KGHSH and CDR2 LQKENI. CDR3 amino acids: CASSRELAGGDTQYF. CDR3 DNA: TGTGCCAGCTCACGTGAACTAGCGGGAGGAGATACGCAGTATTTT.

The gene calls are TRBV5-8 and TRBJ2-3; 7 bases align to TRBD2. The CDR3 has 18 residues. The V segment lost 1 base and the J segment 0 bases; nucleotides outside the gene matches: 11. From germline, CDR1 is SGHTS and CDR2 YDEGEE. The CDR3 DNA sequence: TGTGCCAGCAGCTTGCTGTATCCACTAGCGACTAGCACAGATACGCAGTATTTT. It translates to CASSLLYPLATSTDTQYF.

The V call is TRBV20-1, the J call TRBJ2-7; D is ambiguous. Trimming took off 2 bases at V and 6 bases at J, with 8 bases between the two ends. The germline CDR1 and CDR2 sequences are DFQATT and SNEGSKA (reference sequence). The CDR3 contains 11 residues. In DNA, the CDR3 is TGCAGTGCTAGATGGGCCAGCGAGCAGTACTTC. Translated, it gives CSARWASEQYF.

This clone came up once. The CDR3 DNA reads TGTGCCAGCAGTTTCCGGATGGGGGCTGAGGGGTATTTT. It yields the protein CASSFRMGAEGYF. The rearrangement uses TRBV27 and TRBJ2-3; D perhaps matches TRBD1 (6 bases). Between the trimmed V and J ends, which lost 3 bases and 14 bases, there was a span of 18 bases. In germline, CDR1 is MNHEY, CDR2 SMNVEV (reference sequence). There are 13 residues in the CDR3.

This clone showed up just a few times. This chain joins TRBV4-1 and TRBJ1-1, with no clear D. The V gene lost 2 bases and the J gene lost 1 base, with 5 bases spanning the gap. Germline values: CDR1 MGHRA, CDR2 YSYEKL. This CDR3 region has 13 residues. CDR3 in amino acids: CASSQNRNTEAFF. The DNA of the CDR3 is TGCGCCAGCAGCCAAAACAGGAACACTGAAGCTTTCTTT.

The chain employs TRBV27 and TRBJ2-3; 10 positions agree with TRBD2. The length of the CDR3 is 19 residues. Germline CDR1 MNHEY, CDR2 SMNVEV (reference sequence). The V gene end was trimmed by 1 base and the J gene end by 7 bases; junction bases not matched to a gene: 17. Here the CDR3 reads CASSLYSGGGAGGPNTQYF. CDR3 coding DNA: TGTGCCAGCAGTTTATATTCCGGGGGAGGAGCGGGAGGGCCAAATACGCAGTATTTT.

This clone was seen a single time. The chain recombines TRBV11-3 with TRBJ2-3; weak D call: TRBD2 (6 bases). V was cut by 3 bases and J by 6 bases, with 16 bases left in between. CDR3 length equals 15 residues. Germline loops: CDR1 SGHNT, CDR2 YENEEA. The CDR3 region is CASSFPREHIDTQYF. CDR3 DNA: TGTGCCAGCAGCTTCCCCCGGGAGCATATTGATACGCAGTATTTT. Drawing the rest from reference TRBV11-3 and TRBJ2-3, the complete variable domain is EAGVVQSPRYKIIEKKQPVAFWCNPISGHNTLYWYLQNLGQGPELLIRYENEEAVDDSQLPKDRFSAERLKGVDSTLKIQPAELGDSAVYLCASSFPREHIDTQYFGPGTRLTVL.

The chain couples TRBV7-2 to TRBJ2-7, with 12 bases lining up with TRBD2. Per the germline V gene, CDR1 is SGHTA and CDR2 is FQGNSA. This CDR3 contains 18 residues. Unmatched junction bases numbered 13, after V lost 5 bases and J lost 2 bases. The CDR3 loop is CASSIHPTSGSKTYEQYF. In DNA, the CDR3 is TGTGCCAGCAGCATACACCCGACTAGCGGGAGCAAGACCTACGAGCAGTACTTC.

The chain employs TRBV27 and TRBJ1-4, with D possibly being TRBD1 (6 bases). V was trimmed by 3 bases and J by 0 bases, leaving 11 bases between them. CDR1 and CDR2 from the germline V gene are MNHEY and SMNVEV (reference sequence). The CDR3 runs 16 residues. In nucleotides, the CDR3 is TGTGCCAGCAGTTTCCGGACAGCCACAACTAATGAAAAACTGTTTTTT. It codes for CASSFRTATTNEKLFF. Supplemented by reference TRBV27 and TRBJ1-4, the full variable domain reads EAQVTQNPRYLITVTGKKLTVTCSQNMNHEYMSWYRQDPGLGLRQIYYSMNVEVTDKGDVPEGYKVSRKEKRNFPLILESPSPNQTSLYFCASSFRTATTNEKLFFGSGTQLSVL.

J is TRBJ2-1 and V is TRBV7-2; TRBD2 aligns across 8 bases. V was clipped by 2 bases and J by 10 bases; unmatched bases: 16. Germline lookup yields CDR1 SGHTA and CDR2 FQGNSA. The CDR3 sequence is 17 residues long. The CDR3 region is CASSLTVNVAGRDEQFF. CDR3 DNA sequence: TGTGCCAGCAGCTTAACGGTCAACGTAGCGGGAAGGGACGAGCAGTTCTTC.

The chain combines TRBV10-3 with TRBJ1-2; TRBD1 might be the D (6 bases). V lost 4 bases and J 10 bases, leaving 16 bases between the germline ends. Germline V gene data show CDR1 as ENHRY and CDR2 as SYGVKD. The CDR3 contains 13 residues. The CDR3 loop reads CAISGTDRAPYTF. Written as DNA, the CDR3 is TGTGCCATCAGTGGGACAGACCGGGCCCCCTACACCTTC.

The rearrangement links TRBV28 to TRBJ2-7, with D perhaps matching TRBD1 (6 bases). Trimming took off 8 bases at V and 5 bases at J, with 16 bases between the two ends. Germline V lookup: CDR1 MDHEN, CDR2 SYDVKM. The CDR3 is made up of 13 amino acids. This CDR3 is CASANRDFDEQYF. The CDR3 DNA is TGTGCCAGCGCCAACAGGGATTTCGACGAGCAGTACTTC.

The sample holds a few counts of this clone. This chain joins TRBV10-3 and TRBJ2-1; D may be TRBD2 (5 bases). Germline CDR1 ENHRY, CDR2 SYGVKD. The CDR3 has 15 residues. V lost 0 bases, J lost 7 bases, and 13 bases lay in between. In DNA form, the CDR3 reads TGTGCCATCAGTGAGTCGGGTCTAGGGAGTAATGAGCAGTTCTTC. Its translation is CAISESGLGSNEQFF.

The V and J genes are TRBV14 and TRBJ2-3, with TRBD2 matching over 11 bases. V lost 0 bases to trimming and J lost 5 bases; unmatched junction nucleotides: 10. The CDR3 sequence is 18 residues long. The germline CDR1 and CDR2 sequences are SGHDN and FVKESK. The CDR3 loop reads CASSQDWGLAAAGDTQYF. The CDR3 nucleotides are TGTGCCAGCAGCCAAGATTGGGGACTAGCGGCGGCTGGAGATACGCAGTATTTT.

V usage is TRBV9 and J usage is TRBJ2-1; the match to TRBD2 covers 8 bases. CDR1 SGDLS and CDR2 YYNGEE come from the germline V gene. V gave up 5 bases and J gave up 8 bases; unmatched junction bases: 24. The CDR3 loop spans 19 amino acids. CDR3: CASRGNRDHSGADGDEQFF. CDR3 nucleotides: TGTGCCAGCAGAGGGAATCGGGACCATAGCGGGGCGGATGGGGATGAGCAGTTCTTC.

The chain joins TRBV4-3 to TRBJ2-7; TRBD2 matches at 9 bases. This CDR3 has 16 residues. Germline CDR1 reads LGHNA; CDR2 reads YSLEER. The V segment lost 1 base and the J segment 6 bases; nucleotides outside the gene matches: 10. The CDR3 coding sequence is TGCGCCAGCAGCCAAGGGCTAGCGGGATCCACATCCGAGCAGTACTTC. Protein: CASSQGLAGSTSEQYF.

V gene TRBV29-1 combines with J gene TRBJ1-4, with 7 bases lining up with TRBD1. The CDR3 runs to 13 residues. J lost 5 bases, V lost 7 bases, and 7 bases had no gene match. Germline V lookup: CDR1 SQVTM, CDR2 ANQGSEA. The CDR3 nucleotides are TGCAGCGCCTGGGAACAGGGGAATGAAAAACTGTTTTTT. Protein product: CSAWEQGNEKLFF.

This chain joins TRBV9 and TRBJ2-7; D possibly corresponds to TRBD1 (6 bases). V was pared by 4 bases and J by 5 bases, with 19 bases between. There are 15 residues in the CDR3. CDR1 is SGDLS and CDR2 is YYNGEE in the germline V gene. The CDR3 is CASSPGTTTSDEQYF. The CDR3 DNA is TGTGCCAGCAGCCCCGGGACAACCACCAGTGACGAGCAGTACTTC.

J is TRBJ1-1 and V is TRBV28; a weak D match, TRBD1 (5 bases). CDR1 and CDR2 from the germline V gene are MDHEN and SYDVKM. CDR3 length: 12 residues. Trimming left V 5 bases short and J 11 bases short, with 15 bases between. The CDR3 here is CASSRMGGEAFF. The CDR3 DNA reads TGTGCCAGCAGTCGGATGGGGGGGGAGGCTTTCTTT.

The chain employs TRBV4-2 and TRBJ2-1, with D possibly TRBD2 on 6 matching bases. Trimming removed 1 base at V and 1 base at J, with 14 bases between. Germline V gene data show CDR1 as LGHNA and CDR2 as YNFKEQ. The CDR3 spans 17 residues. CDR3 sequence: CASSQGGERASYNEQFF. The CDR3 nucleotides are TGTGCCAGCAGCCAAGGGGGGGAGCGGGCATCCTACAATGAGCAGTTCTTC.

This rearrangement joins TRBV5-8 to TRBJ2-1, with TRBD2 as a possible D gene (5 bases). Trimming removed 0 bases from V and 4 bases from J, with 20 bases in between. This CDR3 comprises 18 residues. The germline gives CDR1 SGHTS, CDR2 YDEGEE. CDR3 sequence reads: CASSLALGQKEVYNEQFF. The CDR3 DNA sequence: TGTGCCAGCAGCTTGGCCTTGGGCCAAAAGGAGGTTTACAATGAGCAGTTCTTC.

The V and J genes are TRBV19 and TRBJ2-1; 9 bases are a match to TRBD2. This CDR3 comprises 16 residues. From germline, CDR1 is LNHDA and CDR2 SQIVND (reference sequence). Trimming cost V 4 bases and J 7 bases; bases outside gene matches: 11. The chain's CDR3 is CASSTYGTSWWNEQFF. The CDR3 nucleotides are TGTGCCAGTAGTACCTACGGGACTAGCTGGTGGAATGAGCAGTTCTTC.

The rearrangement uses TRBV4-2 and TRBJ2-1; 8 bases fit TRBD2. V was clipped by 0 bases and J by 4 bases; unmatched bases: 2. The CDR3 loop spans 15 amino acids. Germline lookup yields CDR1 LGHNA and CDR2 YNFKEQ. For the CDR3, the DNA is TGTGCCAGCAGCCAAGATAGCGGGGCTTACAATGAGCAGTTCTTC. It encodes CASSQDSGAYNEQFF.